This is a list of T cell receptor beta chains from one sample in a study of cytomegalovirus exposure and HLA in healthy donors. Using immunoSEQ multiplex PCR, the repertoire was profiled, and TCRdb retains in-frame clones only, with some absent. The table lists under 100,000 clones, about 80% of them singletons. Input material: PBMCs. The source is a man younger than 40 in good health and CMV-seronegative. CDR3s include the opening cysteine and the closing phenylalanine or tryptophan. D genes are given only for firm matches. Expanded clones are given a class, and other clones once, few, many or no size at all.

CDR3	DNA	size	D	J	V
CASSLGTSAHNEQFF	TGTGCCAGCAGTCTCGGGACTAGCGCTCACAATGAGCAGTTCTTC	NA	TRBD2	TRBJ2-1	TRBV27
CAWSAVQNSPLHF	TGTGCCTGGAGTGCGGTACAGAATTCACCCCTCCACTTT	NA	NA	TRBJ1-6	TRBV30
CASRRRTGGEGFF	TGTGCCAGCAGGCGTCGGACTGGGGGGGAGGGGTTCTTC	once	TRBD2	TRBJ2-1	TRBV28
CASSLALSAGGLNTQYF	TGTGCCAGCAGCTTAGCCCTATCGGCGGGGGGTCTCAATACGCAGTATTTT	NA	TRBD2	TRBJ2-3	TRBV7-2
CASRTTGLSYEQYF	TGTGCCAGCAGGACGACAGGGCTCTCCTACGAGCAGTACTTC	NA	TRBD1	TRBJ2-7	TRBV6-5
CASSFGDRGAFF	TGTGCCAGCAGCTTCGGGGACAGGGGAGCTTTCTTT	NA	TRBD1	TRBJ1-1	TRBV11-2
CASSATSGSLYEQYF	TGTGCCAGCAGCGCAACGAGCGGGAGCCTCTACGAGCAGTACTTC	few	TRBD2	TRBJ2-7	TRBV7-8
CASSRFLSGDLYNEQFF	TGCGCCAGCAGCCGGTTTTTATCAGGGGACCTTTACAATGAGCAGTTCTTC	once	NA	TRBJ2-1	TRBV4-1
CAWTSEVRWKVQYF	TGTGCCTGGACCAGTGAGGTGAGGTGGAAAGTTCAGTACTTC	NA	NA	TRBJ2-4	TRBV30
CASSPASSGSGANVLTF	TGTGCCAGCTCACCTGCGTCTTCCGGCTCTGGGGCCAACGTCCTGACTTTC	NA	NA	TRBJ2-6	TRBV18
CASSAGNTEAFF	TGTGCCAGTAGTGCCGGGAACACTGAAGCTTTCTTT	NA	NA	TRBJ1-1	TRBV27
CASSRDKANYGYTF	TGTGCCAGTAGCCGGGACAAAGCTAACTATGGCTACACCTTC	NA	NA	TRBJ1-2	TRBV19
CSWGVGLDSNQPQHF	TGTTCCTGGGGTGTGGGGCTCGATAGCAATCAGCCCCAGCATTTT	NA	NA	TRBJ1-5	TRBV30
CASVGEGREEQYF	TGTGCCAGCGTGGGTGAGGGGAGGGAGGAGCAGTACTTC	NA	TRBD2	TRBJ2-7	TRBV28
CASSFRDTYEQYF	TGTGCCAGTAGTTTCCGGGACACCTACGAGCAGTACTTC	few	NA	TRBJ2-7	TRBV19
CASSLDPVYTEAFF	TGCGCCAGCAGCTTGGACCCAGTCTACACTGAAGCTTTCTTT	NA	NA	TRBJ1-1	TRBV5-1
CATSETGEHNQPQHF	TGTGCCACCAGTGAGACAGGGGAACATAATCAGCCCCAGCATTTT	NA	TRBD1	TRBJ1-5	TRBV15
CASSVTGGDQPQHF	TGTGCCAGCAGCGTAACAGGGGGGGACCAGCCCCAGCATTTT	few	TRBD1	TRBJ1-5	TRBV4-2
CSVDRGLTGELFF	TGCAGCGTTGATAGGGGGCTCACCGGGGAGCTGTTTTTT	NA	TRBD1	TRBJ2-2	TRBV29-1
CASSPFGTGGADTQYF	TGTGCCAGCAGCCCCTTTGGGACAGGGGGCGCAGATACGCAGTATTTT	NA	TRBD1	TRBJ2-3	TRBV14
CASSLSGPAGAVYEQYF	TGTGCCAGCAGTTTATCTGGTCCAGCGGGAGCAGTCTACGAGCAGTACTTC	NA	TRBD2	TRBJ2-7	TRBV28
CASSYLAGGVETQYF	TGTGCCAGCAGCTATCTAGCGGGGGGGGTGGAGACCCAGTACTTC	NA	TRBD2	TRBJ2-5	TRBV5-4
CASSETSGKLFF	TGTGCCAGCAGCGAAACCTCGGGAAAACTGTTTTTT	NA	NA	TRBJ1-4	TRBV9
CASSFGESGNTIYF	TGTGCCAGCAGCTTCGGGGAGTCTGGAAACACCATATATTTT	once	NA	TRBJ1-3	TRBV11-2
CAWSHPRTEQRAKNIQYF	TGTGCCTGGAGCCACCCGAGAACAGAACAGAGAGCCAAAAACATTCAGTACTTC	few	NA	TRBJ2-4	TRBV30
CASSYSPTGEGETQYF	TGTGCCAGCAGTTACTCACCGACAGGGGAGGGGGAGACCCAGTACTTC	NA	NA	TRBJ2-5	TRBV6-5
CASSLVTGSGANVLTF	TGTGCCAGCAGCTTAGTGACAGGGTCTGGGGCCAACGTCCTGACTTTC	NA	TRBD1	TRBJ2-6	TRBV7-2
CATLPGQGIFTEAFF	TGTGCCACCCTCCCGGGACAGGGGATCTTCACTGAAGCTTTCTTT	NA	TRBD1	TRBJ1-1	TRBV6-1
CASRGAYLYEQYF	TGTGCCAGCAGGGGGGCCTATCTCTACGAGCAGTACTTC	NA	NA	TRBJ2-7	TRBV27
CASSYQGRTGGYGETQYF	TGTGCCAGCAGCTACCAGGGACGGACAGGGGGCTATGGGGAGACCCAGTACTTC	NA	TRBD1	TRBJ2-5	TRBV7-8